Below, 10 T cell receptor beta chains from the same sample are listed, as sequenced in a study of blood T cell repertoires in COVID-19. Generated by immunoSEQ multiplex PCR, the TCRdb table keeps only in-frame clones and is missing some. Of about 160,000 clones in the sample, approximately 90% were seen once. Sequencing input: peripheral blood. All receptors come from a young man with acute or convalescent COVID-19.

The genes are TRBV24-1 and TRBJ2-3, with a possible D match to TRBD1 (7 bases). V lost 2 bases, J lost 3 bases, and 11 bases lay in between. CDR1 is KGHDR, CDR2 SFDVKD, per germline. The CDR3 has 15 amino acids. CDR3: CATSDSGGRTDTQYF. DNA of the CDR3: TGTGCCACCAGTGATTCAGGGGGGAGGACAGATACGCAGTATTTT.

The CDR3 DNA follows: TGTGCCACCAGCAGCGGTGCAGGAGGTAATTCACCCCTCCACTTT. Translating gives CATSSGAGGNSPLHF. This chain connects TRBV15 to TRBJ1-6; D not certain. Germline loops: CDR1 LNHNV, CDR2 YYDKDF (reference sequence). The V gene lost 3 bases and the J gene lost 6 bases, with 12 bases spanning the gap. The CDR3 runs 15 residues.

This chain links TRBV19 with TRBJ2-2; a possible D gene is TRBD1 (6 bases). CDR3 length: 17 amino acids. V shed 3 bases and J shed 3 bases, with 17 bases lying between them. CDR1 LNHDA and CDR2 SQIVND come from the germline V gene (reference sequence). CDR3 nucleotides: TGTGCCAGTAGTATGAGAAGGGGGTATTCGGACACCGGGGAGCTGTTTTTT. Translating it yields CASSMRRGYSDTGELFF.

V and J are TRBV6-5 and TRBJ2-7, with D tentatively TRBD1 (5 bases). Per the germline V gene, CDR1 is MNHEY and CDR2 is SVGAGI. The CDR3 is 14 amino acids. Trimming removed 3 bases from V and 4 bases from J, with 13 bases in between. CDR3 DNA sequence: TGTGCCAGCAGTTATCTCGGACAAGGGTACGAGCAGTACTTC. Protein sequence: CASSYLGQGYEQYF.

V gene TRBV5-1 combines with J gene TRBJ1-2; 7 bases map to TRBD1. Germline V CDR1 and CDR2: SGHRS, YFSETQ. J gave up 3 bases and V 0 bases, and 5 bases lay outside the gene matches. The CDR3 is 15 residues long. CDR3 sequence reads: CASSLAVTGYYGYTF. As DNA, the CDR3 is TGCGCCAGCAGCTTGGCCGTGACAGGGTACTATGGCTACACCTTC.

This clone appeared a few times. V is TRBV27 and J is TRBJ1-5; D possibly corresponds to TRBD1 (6 bases). Germline V lookup: CDR1 MNHEY, CDR2 SMNVEV (reference sequence). The V and J ends lost 6 bases and 9 bases respectively, with 27 bases between them. The CDR3 loop spans 17 amino acids. CDR3 DNA sequence: TGTGCCAGCAGCCGCGTAATTGGGGCAGGGGTTGGACGGCCCCAGCATTTT. Translating gives CASSRVIGAGVGRPQHF.

The V call is TRBV3-1 (or the pseudogene TRBV3-2), the J call TRBJ1-2, with 8 bases matching TRBD1. The ends lost 0 bases at V and 8 bases at J; junction bases unmatched: 8. The CDR3 has 15 residues. Germline CDR1 is LGHDT and CDR2 is YNNKEL (reference sequence). In DNA form, the CDR3 reads TGTGCCAGCAGCCAAGAAAGGGACAGGCCCGAAGGCTACACCTTC. Translated, it gives CASSQERDRPEGYTF.

The chain joins TRBV4-1 to TRBJ2-1; D unresolved. The CDR3 totals 14 residues. CDR1 and CDR2 (germline): MGHRA, YSYEKL. V lost 4 bases to trimming and J lost 7 bases, with 14 bases between them. CDR3 in DNA: TGCGCCAGCAGCCTCACCATCACACGTAATGAGCAGTTCTTC. Translating it yields CASSLTITRNEQFF.

This chain uses TRBV2 with TRBJ1-4; 10 nucleotides align to TRBD1. The ends lost 5 bases at V and 12 bases at J; junction bases unmatched: 9. Germline V gene data show CDR1 as SNHLY and CDR2 as FYNNEI. The CDR3 is 14 amino acids. The CDR3 sequence is CASSWDRGMGELFF. Written as DNA, the CDR3 is TGTGCCAGCAGTTGGGACAGGGGTATGGGTGAACTGTTTTTT.

This chain connects TRBV2 to TRBJ2-2; D gene ambiguous. The CDR3 is 12 residues long. Germline assignment: CDR1 SNHLY and CDR2 FYNNEI. V was pared by 7 bases and J by 1 base, with 4 bases between. The CDR3 is CASNQNTGELFF. As DNA, the CDR3 is TGTGCCAGCAATCAGAACACCGGGGAGCTGTTTTTT.